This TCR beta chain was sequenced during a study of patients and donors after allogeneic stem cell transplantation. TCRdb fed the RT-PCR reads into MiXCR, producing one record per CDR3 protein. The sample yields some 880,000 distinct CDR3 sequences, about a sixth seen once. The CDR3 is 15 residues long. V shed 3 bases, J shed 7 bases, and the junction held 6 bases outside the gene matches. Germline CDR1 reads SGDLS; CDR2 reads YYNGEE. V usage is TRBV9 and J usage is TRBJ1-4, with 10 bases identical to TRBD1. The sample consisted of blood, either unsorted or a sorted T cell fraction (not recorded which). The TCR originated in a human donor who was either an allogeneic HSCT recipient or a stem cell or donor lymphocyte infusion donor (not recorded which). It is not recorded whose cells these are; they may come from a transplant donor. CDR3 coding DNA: TGTGCCAGCAGCGGACGGACAGGGGGGGGTGAAAAACTGTTTTTT. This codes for CASSGRTGGGEKLFF.